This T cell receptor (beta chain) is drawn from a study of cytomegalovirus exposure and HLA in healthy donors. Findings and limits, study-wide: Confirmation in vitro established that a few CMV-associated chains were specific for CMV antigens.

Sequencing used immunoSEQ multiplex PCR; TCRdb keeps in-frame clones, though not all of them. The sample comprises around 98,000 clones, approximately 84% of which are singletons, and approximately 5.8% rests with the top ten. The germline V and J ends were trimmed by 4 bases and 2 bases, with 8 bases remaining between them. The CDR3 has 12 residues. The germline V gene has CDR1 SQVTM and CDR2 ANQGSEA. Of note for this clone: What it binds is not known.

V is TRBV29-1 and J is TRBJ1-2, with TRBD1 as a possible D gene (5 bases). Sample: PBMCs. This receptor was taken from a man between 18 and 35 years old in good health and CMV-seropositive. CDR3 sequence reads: CSVGTSNYGYTF. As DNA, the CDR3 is TGCAGCGTTGGGACATCCAACTATGGCTACACCTTC.